The rows below give T cell receptor beta chains drawn from one sample of a study of T cell changes during pregnancy in multiple sclerosis. TCRdb's copy holds only in-frame clones and misses some; the assay was immunoSEQ multiplex PCR. In the table there are around 60,000 clones, about 90% of which are singletons. This specimen consisted of CD4+ T cells from peripheral blood mononuclear cells, obtained after pregnancy. These receptors all stem from a female donor in good health, enrolled as a control in a pregnancy study. The CDR3 runs from the conserved cysteine through the conserved F or W. The D gene is left open where the match is weak. Rows may omit the clone size; those that give it use once, few, many or a size class.

clone_size j_call d_call v_call cdr3_nt cdr3_aa
. TRBJ1-2 TRBD1 TRBV10-3 TGTGCCATCGGGTCTGGGACAGGGCAGGGTGGCTACACCTTC CAIGSGTGQGGYTF
. TRBJ2-5 TRBD2 TRBV7-7 TGTGCCAGCAGCTTTAGCGGGGGGCCGGGGGAGACCCAGTACTTC CASSFSGGPGETQYF
. TRBJ2-2 TRBD1 TRBV19 TGTGCCAGTAGTATTCGGGACAGAAACACCGGGGAGCTGTTTTTT CASSIRDRNTGELFF
. TRBJ1-4 . TRBV30 TGTGCCTGGAGTGATTGGAACAGTCGAATTAATGAAAAACTGTTTTTT CAWSDWNSRINEKLFF
. TRBJ1-2 . TRBV4-1 TGCGCCAGCAGCCAAGGACCACAGGCCTTCTATGGCTACACCTTC CASSQGPQAFYGYTF
. TRBJ2-2 . TRBV7-7 TGTGCTAGCAGCCCCCGGAGGGCGAACACCGGGGAGCTGTTTTTT CASSPRRANTGELFF
. TRBJ2-1 . TRBV5-5 TGTGCCAGCAGCGTAGGACTGAATGGATTCAATGAGCAGTTCTTC CASSVGLNGFNEQFF
. TRBJ2-5 . TRBV15 TGTGCCACCAGCAGAGACGGCGCCCGGGGTGGGACCCAGTACTTC CATSRDGARGGTQYF
. TRBJ1-3 TRBD1 TRBV6-6 TGTGCCAGCAGCCTGACAGGGACTGGAAACACCATATATTTT CASSLTGTGNTIYF
few TRBJ2-7 . TRBV7-9 TGTGCCAGCAGCTTAGCCAGATCCGCCTACGAGCAGTACTTC CASSLARSAYEQYF
. TRBJ2-7 . TRBV7-2 TGTGCCAGCAGTCGGCGTCTAGCCTACGAGCAGTACTTC CASSRRLAYEQYF
. TRBJ1-6 TRBD1 TRBV7-2 TGTGCCAGCAGCTCCGAGACAGGGTGGAATTCACCCCTCCACTTT CASSSETGWNSPLHF
once TRBJ1-3 . TRBV19 TGTGCCAGTAGTATAGTTTGGGCAGAAGCTGGAAACACCATATATTTT CASSIVWAEAGNTIYF
. TRBJ2-3 TRBD1 TRBV5-1 TGCGCCAGCAGCAGGGACAGGGACCTCACAGATACGCAGTATTTT CASSRDRDLTDTQYF
few TRBJ2-1 TRBD1 TRBV14 TGTGCCAGCAGCCAAGATAGTGCGGGACAGGGGCCCTACAATGAGCAGTTCTTC CASSQDSAGQGPYNEQFF
. TRBJ2-7 TRBD2 TRBV7-9 TGTGCCAGCAGCCCCCGACTAGCGGGGGACGGGTACGAGCAGTACTTC CASSPRLAGDGYEQYF
once TRBJ2-3 TRBD2 TRBV11-2 TGTGCCAGCAGCCCCGGGGGGGGGCACTCAGATACGCAGTATTTT CASSPGGGHSDTQYF
once TRBJ1-3 . TRBV5-6 TGTGCCAGCAGTTCGATAGATGGAAACACCATATATTTT CASSSIDGNTIYF